The rows below give T cell receptor beta chains drawn from one sample of a study of T cells after yellow fever vaccination. TCRdb fed the 5' RACE reads into MiXCR, producing one record per CDR3 protein. The table has about 320,000 distinct CDR3 sequences, around 4.5% seen once. The sample consisted of PBMCs, taken 15 days after the yellow fever booster vaccination. The origin of the receptors is a man aged 18-30 years who received the YFV17D yellow fever vaccine. Both conserved end residues are part of each CDR3. Fields, in order: V gene, J gene, D gene, CDR3 protein. D genes are given only for firm matches.

>TRBV5-1|TRBJ2-2|NA
CASSPDRSFGTGELFF
>TRBV10-3|TRBJ1-1|NA
CAIKRGNTEAFF
>TRBV15|TRBJ2-5|NA
CATSSYGGETQYF
>TRBV7-2|TRBJ2-3|TRBD1
CASSPGGQADTQYF
>TRBV13|TRBJ1-1|NA
CASTAGGTEAEAFF
>TRBV5-6|TRBJ1-1|TRBD1
CASSDGQGLTEAFF
>TRBV6-2/TRBV6-3|TRBJ1-5|NA
CASRRGGGSTQPQHF
>TRBV18|TRBJ2-2|TRBD1
CASSPPTGTTGELFF
>TRBV29-1|TRBJ1-2|NA
CSVEDYGYTF
>TRBV7-9|TRBJ2-5|NA
CASSSFTGHRGETQYF
>TRBV4-1|TRBJ1-5|TRBD1
CASSLRHGTGFFRGNQPQHF
>TRBV7-9|TRBJ2-3|NA
CASSLARGSADTQYF
>TRBV6-5|TRBJ1-5|TRBD1
CASGQGTGYQPQHF
>TRBV4-3|TRBJ2-1|NA
CASSSGTLSSYNEQFF
>TRBV24-1|TRBJ1-2|TRBD1
CATSDDREGREGYTF
>TRBV18|TRBJ1-1|NA
CASSPSGPEAFF
>TRBV7-2|TRBJ1-5|NA
CASSLAGGLGQPQHF
>TRBV5-1|TRBJ2-5|TRBD2
CASRTSGGQETKYF
>TRBV20-1|TRBJ1-2|TRBD1
CSALTKTGSYGYTF
>TRBV7-3|TRBJ2-1|TRBD1
CASSPGQRFYNEQFF
>TRBV4-3|TRBJ1-2|TRBD1
CASSQDPGGGYTF
>TRBV18|TRBJ2-3|NA
CASSPKAVSTDTQYF
>TRBV12-3/TRBV12-4|TRBJ2-7|NA
CASSYAAGDYEQYF
>TRBV15|TRBJ1-1|NA
CATSRGDLAENTEAFF
>TRBV20-1|TRBJ2-3|NA
CSALKLGITDTQYF
>TRBV20-1|TRBJ2-7|NA
CSATLSLSSYEQYF
>TRBV12-3/TRBV12-4|TRBJ1-2|NA
CASSPSGGSSYGYTF
>TRBV13|TRBJ2-7|TRBD1
CASSLGTVNEQYF
>TRBV5-1|TRBJ2-5|TRBD2
CASSPLTSWETQYF
>TRBV27|TRBJ2-1|TRBD2
CASSPLASGVYNEQFF
>TRBV6-5|TRBJ1-2|TRBD1
CASRREGAYGYTF
>TRBV5-6|TRBJ1-2|NA
CASSSWEGYGYTF
>TRBV29-1|TRBJ1-2|NA
CSVAPGRGRGYTF
>TRBV5-1|TRBJ2-3|TRBD2
CASSKPAGGTDTQYF
>TRBV2|TRBJ2-1|TRBD2
CASRGLATYNEQFF
>TRBV6-1|TRBJ2-5|NA
CATSRDNSETQYF
>TRBV4-2|TRBJ2-7|TRBD2
CASSQDLLPVAGGYEQYF
>TRBV20-1|TRBJ1-5|NA
CSAREGTQPQHF
>TRBV12-3/TRBV12-4|TRBJ2-1|TRBD2
CASSFRGLAMSEQFF
>TRBV7-9|TRBJ2-4|NA
CASRPGVDKLAKNIQYF
>TRBV5-1|TRBJ2-5|NA
CASSSSGTYQETQYF
>TRBV27|TRBJ2-7|NA
CASSLSAGFAFRQYF
>TRBV7-9|TRBJ2-4|NA
CASSFPAGNIQYF
>TRBV7-2|TRBJ2-7|NA
CASSRGGGPYEQYF
>TRBV7-3|TRBJ2-3|NA
CASSLQGGTQYF
>TRBV7-8|TRBJ1-5|NA
CASSLAVGQQPQHF
>TRBV12-3/TRBV12-4|TRBJ2-2|NA
CASSVTGTLNTGELFF
>TRBV18|TRBJ2-1|NA
CASSPVTSYEQFF
>TRBV7-9|TRBJ1-2|NA
CASSSPTPGGFRGYGYTF
>TRBV4-3|TRBJ1-2|NA
CASSQGGGDRYGYTF
>TRBV29-1|TRBJ1-1|NA
CSVNHYADTEAFF
>TRBV7-6|TRBJ1-3|NA
CASSVGRGPGNTIYF